The T cell receptor beta chain described here comes from a study of T-cell reconstitution after alpha-beta-depleted transplantation in children. During its preparation, the TCRbeta library received unique molecular identifiers. Via MiXCR, TCRdb re-called the PCR reads, giving one row per CDR3 protein. The sample has 800,000 to 1,000,000 distinct CDR3 sequences; around 30% are singletons. Germline CDR1 reads SGHVS; CDR2 reads FQNEAQ. The CDR3 consists of 17 residues. V shed 5 bases and J 6 bases; nucleotides not matched to a gene: 12. As to this clonotype: What it binds is unknown.

Overall study findings and caveats: It was reported that alpha-beta T cells came from several hundred expanded graft clones (about two months after transplant).

The sequenced sample was PBMCs, mostly from graft donor cells, obtained 360 days after TCRalphabeta/CD19-depleted stem cell transplant. This receptor was obtained from a boy in the first two years of life who had a stem cell transplant for SCID, so the T cells may come from the graft donor. The chain recombines TRBV7-8 with TRBJ2-1; the match to TRBD2 covers 11 bases. The CDR3 is CASSHSGGASDFNEQFF. DNA for the CDR3: TGTGCCAGCAGCCATAGCGGGGGGGCCTCTGATTTCAATGAGCAGTTCTTC.